This T cell receptor (beta chain) emerged from a study of spatial heterogeneity in lung cancer. Study at large: Across the raw uncorrected reads, a unique TCR and UMI combination was observed, on average, more than ten times. Points from the study as a whole: Ubiquitous expanded tumor TCRs were observed in blood more at resection than follow-up.

Sample time point: sample taken at primary tumor resection. The donors comprised some 78 untreated early-stage non-small cell lung cancer patients. No cells were sorted before sequencing. The whole RNA sequenced was extracted from tumor, nontumor lung or frozen PBMC. TCRdb passed the 5' RACE reads through MiXCR, listing each CDR3 protein once. The table has roughly 20,000 distinct CDR3 sequences, approximately 4.2% seen once. This clonotype came up many times. Its antigen is as yet unknown. CDR3 length: 13 residues. Per the germline V gene, CDR1 is SNHLY and CDR2 is FYNNEI. The V gene lost 3 bases and the J gene lost 3 bases, with 8 bases spanning the gap.

The clonotype originates from a male donor with early-stage non-small cell lung cancer. J is TRBJ1-1 and V is TRBV2; D gene unclear. The sequences come from PBMCs, collected at surgery. The DNA of the CDR3 is TGTGCCAGCAGTGAGGAGGGTTACACTGAAGCTTTCTTT. It is translated as CASSEEGYTEAFF.